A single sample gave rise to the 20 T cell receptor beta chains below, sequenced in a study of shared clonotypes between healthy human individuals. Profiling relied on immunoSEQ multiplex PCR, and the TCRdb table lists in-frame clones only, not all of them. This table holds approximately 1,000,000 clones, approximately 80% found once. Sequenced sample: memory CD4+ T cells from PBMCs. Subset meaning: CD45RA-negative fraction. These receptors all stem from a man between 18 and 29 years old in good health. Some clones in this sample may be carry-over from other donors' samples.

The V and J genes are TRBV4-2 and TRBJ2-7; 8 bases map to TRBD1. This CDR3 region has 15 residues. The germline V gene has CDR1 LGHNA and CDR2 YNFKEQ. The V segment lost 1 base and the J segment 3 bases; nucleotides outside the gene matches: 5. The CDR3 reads CASSQVPTGGYEQYF. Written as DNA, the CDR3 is TGTGCCAGCAGCCAAGTGCCCACAGGGGGCTACGAGCAGTACTTC.

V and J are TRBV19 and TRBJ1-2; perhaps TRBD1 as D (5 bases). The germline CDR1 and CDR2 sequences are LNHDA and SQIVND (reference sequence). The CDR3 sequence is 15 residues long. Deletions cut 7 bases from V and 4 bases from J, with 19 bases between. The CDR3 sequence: CASTTRRAGLYGYTF. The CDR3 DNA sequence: TGTGCCAGTACCACCCGGCGGGCAGGGCTCTATGGCTACACCTTC.

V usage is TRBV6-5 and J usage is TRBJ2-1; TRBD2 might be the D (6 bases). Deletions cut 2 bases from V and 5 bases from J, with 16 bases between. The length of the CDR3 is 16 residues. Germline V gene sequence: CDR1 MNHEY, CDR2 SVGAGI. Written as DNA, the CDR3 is TGTGCCAGCAGTTACGGAGCGTGGAGGGACGACAATGAGCAGTTCTTC. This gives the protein CASSYGAWRDDNEQFF.

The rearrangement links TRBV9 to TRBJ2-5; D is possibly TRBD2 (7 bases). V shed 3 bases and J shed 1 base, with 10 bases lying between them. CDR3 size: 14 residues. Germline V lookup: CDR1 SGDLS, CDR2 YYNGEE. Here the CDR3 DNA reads TGTGCCAGCAGCGGGGGGGGCCCCCAAGAGACCCAGTACTTC. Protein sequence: CASSGGGPQETQYF.

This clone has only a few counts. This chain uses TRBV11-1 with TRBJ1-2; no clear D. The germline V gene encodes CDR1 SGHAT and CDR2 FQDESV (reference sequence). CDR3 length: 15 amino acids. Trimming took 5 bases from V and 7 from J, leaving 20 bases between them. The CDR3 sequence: CASSPTTGRQFGYTF. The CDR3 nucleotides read TGTGCCAGCAGCCCGACTACGGGCAGGCAGTTTGGCTACACCTTC. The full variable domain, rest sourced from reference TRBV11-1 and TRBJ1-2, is EAEVAQSPRYKITEKSQAVAFWCDPISGHATLYWYRQILGQGPELLVQFQDESVVDDSQLPKDRFSAERLKGVDSTLKIQPAELGDSAMYLCASSPTTGRQFGYTFGSGTRLTVV.

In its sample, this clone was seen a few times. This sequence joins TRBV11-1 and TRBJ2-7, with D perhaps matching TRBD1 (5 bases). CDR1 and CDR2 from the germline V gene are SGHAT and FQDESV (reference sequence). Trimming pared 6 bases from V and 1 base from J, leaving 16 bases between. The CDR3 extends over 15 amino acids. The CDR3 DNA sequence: TGTGCCAGCAGTCCCTCCAAGGGGCGGTCCTACGAGCAGTACTTC. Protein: CASSPSKGRSYEQYF.

CDR3 bases: TGTGCCTGGACAACAACAGGGAACTATGGCTACACCTTC. Translating it yields CAWTTTGNYGYTF. The genes are TRBV30 and TRBJ1-2; D is perhaps TRBD1 (6 bases). The CDR3 length is 13 residues. The germline gives CDR1 GTSNPN, CDR2 SVGIG (reference sequence). Trimming took 4 bases from V and 2 from J, leaving 11 bases between them.

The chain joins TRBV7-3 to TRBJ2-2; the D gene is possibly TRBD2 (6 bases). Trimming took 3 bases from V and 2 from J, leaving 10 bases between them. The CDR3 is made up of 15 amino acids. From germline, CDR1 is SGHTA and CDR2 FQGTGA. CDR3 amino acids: CASSLEGRNTGELFF. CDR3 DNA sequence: TGTGCCAGCAGCTTGGAGGGGCGCAACACCGGGGAGCTGTTTTTT.

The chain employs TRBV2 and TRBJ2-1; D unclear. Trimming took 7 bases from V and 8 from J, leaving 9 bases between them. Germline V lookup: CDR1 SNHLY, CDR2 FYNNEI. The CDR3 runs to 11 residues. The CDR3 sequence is CASKWVDEQFF. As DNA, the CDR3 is TGTGCCAGCAAGTGGGTCGATGAGCAGTTCTTC. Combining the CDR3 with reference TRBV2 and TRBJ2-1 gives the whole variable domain EPEVTQTPSHQVTQMGQEVILRCVPISNHLYFYWYRQILGQKVEFLVSFYNNEISEKSEIFDDQFSVERPDGSNFTLKIRSTKLEDSAMYFCASKWVDEQFFGPGTRLTVL.

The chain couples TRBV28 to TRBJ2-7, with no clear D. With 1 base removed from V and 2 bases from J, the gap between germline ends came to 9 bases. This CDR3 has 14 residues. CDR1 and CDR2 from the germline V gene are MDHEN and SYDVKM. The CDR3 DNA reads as TGTGCCAGCAGTTTATTCAGGCGAGCCTACGAGCAGTACTTC. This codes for CASSLFRRAYEQYF. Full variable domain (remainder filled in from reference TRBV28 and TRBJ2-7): DVKVTQSSRYLVKRTGEKVFLECVQDMDHENMFWYRQDPGLGLRLIYFSYDVKMKEKGDIPEGYSVSREKKERFSLILESASTNQTSMYLCASSLFRRAYEQYFGPGTRLTVT.

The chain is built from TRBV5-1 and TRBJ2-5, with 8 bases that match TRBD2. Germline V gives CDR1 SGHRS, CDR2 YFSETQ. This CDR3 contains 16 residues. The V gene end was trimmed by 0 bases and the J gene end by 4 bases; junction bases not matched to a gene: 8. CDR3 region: CASSLAATGRGETQYF. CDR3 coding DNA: TGCGCCAGCAGCTTGGCGGCCACCGGGAGGGGAGAGACCCAGTACTTC.

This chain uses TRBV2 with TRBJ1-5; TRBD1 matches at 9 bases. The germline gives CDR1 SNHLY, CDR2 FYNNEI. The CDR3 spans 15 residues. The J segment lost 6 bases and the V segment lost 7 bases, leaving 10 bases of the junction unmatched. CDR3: CASKLAGTGRQPQHF. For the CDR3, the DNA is TGTGCCAGCAAACTCGCTGGGACAGGGCGTCAGCCCCAGCATTTT.

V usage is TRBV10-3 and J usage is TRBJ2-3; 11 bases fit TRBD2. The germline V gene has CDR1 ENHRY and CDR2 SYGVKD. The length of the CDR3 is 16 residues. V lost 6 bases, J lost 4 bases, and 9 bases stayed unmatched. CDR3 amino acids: CAIRPVLAGGPDTQYF. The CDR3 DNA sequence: TGTGCCATCAGACCCGTCCTAGCGGGAGGACCAGATACGCAGTATTTT.

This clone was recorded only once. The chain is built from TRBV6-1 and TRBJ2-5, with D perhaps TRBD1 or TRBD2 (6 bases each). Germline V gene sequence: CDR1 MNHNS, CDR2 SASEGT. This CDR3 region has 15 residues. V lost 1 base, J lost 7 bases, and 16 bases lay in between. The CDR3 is CASSEVSGGVVTQYF. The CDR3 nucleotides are TGTGCCAGCAGTGAAGTGTCCGGGGGCGTGGTGACCCAGTACTTC.

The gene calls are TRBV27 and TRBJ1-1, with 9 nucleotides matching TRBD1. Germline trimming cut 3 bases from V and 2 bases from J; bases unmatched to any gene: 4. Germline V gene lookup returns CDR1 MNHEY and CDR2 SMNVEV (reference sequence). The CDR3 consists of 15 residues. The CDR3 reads CASSFDRGGNTEAFF. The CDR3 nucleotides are TGTGCCAGCAGTTTTGACAGGGGGGGAAACACTGAAGCTTTCTTT.

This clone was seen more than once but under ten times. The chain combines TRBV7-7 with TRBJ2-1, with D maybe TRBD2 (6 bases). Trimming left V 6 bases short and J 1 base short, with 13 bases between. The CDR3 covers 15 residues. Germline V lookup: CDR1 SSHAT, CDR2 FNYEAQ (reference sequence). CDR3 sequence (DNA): TGTGCCAGCAGTCTGGGACTTGATTCCTACAATGAGCAGTTCTTC. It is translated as CASSLGLDSYNEQFF.

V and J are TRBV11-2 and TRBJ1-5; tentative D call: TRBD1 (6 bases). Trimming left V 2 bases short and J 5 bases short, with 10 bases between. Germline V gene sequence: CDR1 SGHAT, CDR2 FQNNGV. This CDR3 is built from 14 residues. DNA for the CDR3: TGTGCCAGCAGCTTACAGGGGCCCTATCAGCCCCAGCATTTT. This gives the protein CASSLQGPYQPQHF.

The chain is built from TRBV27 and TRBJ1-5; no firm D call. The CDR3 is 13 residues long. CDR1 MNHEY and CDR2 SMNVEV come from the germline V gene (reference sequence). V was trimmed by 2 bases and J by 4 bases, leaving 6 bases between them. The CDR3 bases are TGTGCCAGCAGTTTACAGGTAAATCAGCCCCAGCATTTT. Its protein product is CASSLQVNQPQHF.

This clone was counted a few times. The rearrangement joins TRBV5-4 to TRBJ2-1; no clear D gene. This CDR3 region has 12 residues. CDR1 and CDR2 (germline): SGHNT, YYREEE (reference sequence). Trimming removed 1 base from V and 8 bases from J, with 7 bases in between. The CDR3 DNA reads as TGTGCCAGCAGCTTGTTTGGGGATGAGCAGTTCTTC. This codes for CASSLFGDEQFF.

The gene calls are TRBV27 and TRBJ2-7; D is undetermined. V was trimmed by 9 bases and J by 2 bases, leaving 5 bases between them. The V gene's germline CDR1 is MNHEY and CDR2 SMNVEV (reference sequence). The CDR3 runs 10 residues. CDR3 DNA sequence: TGTGCCAGGGGGACCTACGAGCAGTACTTC. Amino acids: CARGTYEQYF.